What follows describes a single T cell receptor beta chain. This specimen comes from a study of cytomegalovirus exposure and HLA in healthy donors. Profiled with immunoSEQ multiplex PCR; TCRdb holds only in-frame clones, not every one. The profile shows about 56,000 clones, around 93% of them singletons. Germline CDR1 is SGHVS and CDR2 is FQNEAQ. With V trimmed by 10 bases and J by 0 bases, 5 bases remained unmatched. This CDR3 region has 13 residues. This chain uses TRBV7-8 with TRBJ2-7, with TRBD1 matching over 8 bases. This TCR was sampled from a woman aged 18-29 years in good health and CMV-seropositive. Sequencing input: PBMCs. CDR3 DNA: TGTGCCACCCAGGGACAGGACTCCTACGAGCAGTACTTC. This encodes CATQGQDSYEQYF.